This T cell receptor (beta chain) stems from a study of T cell responses to AZD1222 COVID-19 vaccine. Study-wide background: Analyses pooled second doses at about 4 or about 12 weeks.

About this clone: Antigen unknown.

Profiling relied on immunoSEQ multiplex PCR, and the TCRdb table lists in-frame clones only, not all of them. The table records roughly 97,000 clones, about 88% of them present only once. Broader study findings: Spike-specific TCR breadth and depth went up after people got two AZD1222 doses. Baseline seropositives among AZD1222 recipients totaled only six or seven. Mostly white British, mostly female donors; authors suggested clonal diversity may be underestimated.

Germline loops: CDR1 MNHEY, CDR2 SMNVEV (reference sequence). The CDR3 loop spans 12 amino acids. Trimming removed 3 bases from V and 4 bases from J, with 6 bases in between. The sequence was collected from an adult in good health. The sample was peripheral blood, taken on day 0 of AZD1222 vaccination. The V gene is TRBV27, the J gene TRBJ1-1; D is ambiguous. The CDR3 reads CASSFHGTEAFF. Written as DNA, the CDR3 is TGTGCCAGCAGTTTCCACGGCACTGAAGCTTTCTTT.